Below, 16 T cell receptor beta chains from the same sample are listed, as sequenced in a study of CD8 T cells in ankylosing spondylitis. TCRdb re-analysed the 5' RACE reads in MiXCR, keeping a single row per CDR3 protein. Counted here are approximately 110,000 distinct CDR3 sequences, 24% occurring once; the ten biggest clones make up 10% to 15%. The material sequenced was synovial fluid, either unsorted or a sorted T cell fraction (not recorded which). The receptor source for this set is a male donor with ankylosing spondylitis.

This clonotype was seen a handful of times. The chain couples TRBV19 to TRBJ1-1; maybe TRBD1 (5 bases). In germline, CDR1 is LNHDA, CDR2 SQIVND (reference sequence). V was shortened by 7 bases and J by 0 bases, with 18 bases between the two germline ends. The CDR3 length is 16 residues. This CDR3 is CASKPGGRGLNTEAFF. For the CDR3, the DNA is TGTGCCAGTAAGCCCGGCGGGAGGGGCCTGAACACTGAAGCTTTCTTT. Full variable domain (missing parts from reference TRBV19 and TRBJ1-1): DGGITQSPKYLFRKEGQNVTLSCEQNLNHDAMYWYRQDPGQGLRLIYYSQIVNDFQKGDIAEGYSVSREKKESFPLTVTSAQKNPTAFYLCASKPGGRGLNTEAFFGQGTRLTVV.

J is TRBJ1-1 and V is TRBV6-5; no clear D. Per germline, CDR1 MNHEY and CDR2 SVGAGI. The CDR3 extends over 14 amino acids. V was clipped by 5 bases and J by 1 base, with 11 bases between them. CDR3 region: CASSIDGGNTEAFF. The CDR3 nucleotides are TGTGCCAGCAGTATCGACGGCGGGAACACTGAAGCTTTCTTT.

The V call is TRBV28, the J call TRBJ1-1; TRBD1 matches at 8 bases. V shed 5 bases and J 10 bases; nucleotides not matched to a gene: 12. The CDR3 is 14 residues long. Germline assignment: CDR1 MDHEN and CDR2 SYDVKM. The CDR3 region is CASSVRGRGHGAFF. CDR3 sequence (DNA): TGTGCCAGCAGTGTCAGGGGGCGCGGTCATGGAGCTTTCTTT.

This clonotype was seen more than once but under ten times. The chain carries TRBV28 and TRBJ2-7; D not certain. There are 9 residues in the CDR3. In germline, CDR1 is MDHEN, CDR2 SYDVKM. Here the CDR3 reads CASSFPLGV. Here the CDR3 DNA reads TGTGCCAGCAGTTTCCCCCTAGGAGTC.

The CDR3 here is CASSLSQGFFNIQYF. The CDR3 DNA reads as TGTGCCAGCAGCTTGAGTCAGGGGTTTTTCAACATTCAGTACTTC. This chain connects TRBV11-2 to TRBJ2-4; possibly TRBD1 for D (6 bases). V was trimmed by 3 bases and J by 7 bases, leaving 16 bases between them. The CDR3 covers 15 residues. From germline, CDR1 is SGHAT and CDR2 FQNNGV.

The table lists this clonotype with a few counts. The chain joins TRBV12-3 or TRBV12-4 to TRBJ1-1; a possible D gene is TRBD1 (5 bases). The CDR3 loop spans 15 amino acids. Trimming took 7 bases from V and 1 from J, leaving 16 bases between them. The CDR3 bases are TGTGCCAGCACTCGCGGGGGGTACCAGAACACTGAAGCTTTCTTT. Encoded protein: CASTRGGYQNTEAFF.

This clonotype occurred once. The chain recombines TRBV5-4 with TRBJ2-1; D is perhaps TRBD2 (5 bases). There are 15 residues in the CDR3. V was trimmed by 0 bases and J by 5 bases, leaving 12 bases between them. From germline, CDR1 is SGHNT and CDR2 YYREEE (reference sequence). The CDR3 protein is CASSLVGSGNNEQFF. Here the CDR3 DNA reads TGTGCCAGCAGCTTGGTGGGTTCGGGGAACAATGAGCAGTTCTTC.

The table lists this clonotype with many counts. V is TRBV20-1 and J is TRBJ1-1; the D is unclear. From germline, CDR1 is DFQATT and CDR2 SNEGSKA (reference sequence). The CDR3 totals 13 residues. Trimming removed 6 bases from V and 0 bases from J, with 11 bases in between. The CDR3 here is CSALGVLNTEAFF. The CDR3 nucleotides read TGCAGTGCACTCGGGGTTTTGAACACTGAAGCTTTCTTT.

This clonotype has a handful of counts. V usage is TRBV24-1 and J usage is TRBJ2-1, with TRBD1 matching 9 bases. CDR1 KGHDR and CDR2 SFDVKD come from the germline V gene. CDR3 length equals 15 residues. J was trimmed by 5 bases and V by 4 bases; bases with no gene match: 5. CDR3 protein: CATSDTGGADNEQFF. For the CDR3, the DNA is TGTGCCACCAGTGACACAGGGGGCGCCGACAATGAGCAGTTCTTC.

In this sample, this clonotype turned up a few times. V and J are TRBV20-1 and TRBJ1-2; TRBD1 might be the D (5 bases). This CDR3 is built from 13 residues. Trimming left V 0 bases short and J 5 bases short, with 10 bases between. CDR1 is DFQATT and CDR2 is SNEGSKA in the germline V gene (reference sequence). CDR3 coding DNA: TGCAGTGCTAGAGACAGGGTGGGGTATGGCTACACCTTC. It specifies CSARDRVGYGYTF.

The chain couples TRBV12-3 or TRBV12-4 to TRBJ2-5; 8 bases align to TRBD2. The CDR3 is 14 residues long. V lost 8 bases and J lost 2; bases outside the gene matches: 7. The CDR3 loop reads CASSPTSEQETQYF. In DNA form, the CDR3 reads TGTGCCAGCTCGCCGACTAGCGAACAAGAGACCCAGTACTTC.

The V and J genes are TRBV29-1 and TRBJ1-1, with D possibly TRBD1 on 6 matching bases. CDR1 and CDR2 from the germline V gene are SQVTM and ANQGSEA. V shed 5 bases and J shed 1 base, with 11 bases lying between them. The CDR3 contains 13 residues. The CDR3: CSVIRDKNTEAFF. As DNA, the CDR3 is TGCAGCGTTATACGGGACAAGAACACTGAAGCTTTCTTT. Full variable domain (remainder filled in from reference TRBV29-1 and TRBJ1-1): SAVISQKPSRDICQRGTSLTIQCQVDSQVTMMFWYRQQPGQSLTLIATANQGSEATYESGFVIDKFPISRPNLTFSTLTVSNMSPEDSSIYLCSVIRDKNTEAFFGQGTRLTVV.

This rearrangement joins TRBV20-1 to TRBJ2-1; D is ambiguous. The CDR3 is made up of 16 amino acids. Germline V gene lookup returns CDR1 DFQATT and CDR2 SNEGSKA (reference sequence). Deletions cut 0 bases from V and 5 bases from J, with 17 bases between. CDR3 DNA: TGCAGTGCTAGAGACCCTGTCCTGTACGTGAACAATGAGCAGTTCTTC. This translates into CSARDPVLYVNNEQFF.

The table lists this clonotype with many counts. V and J are TRBV5-6 and TRBJ1-5, with a tentative D call TRBD1 (6 bases). From germline, CDR1 is SGHDT and CDR2 YYEEEE. This CDR3 is 14 amino acids long. Deletions cut 5 bases from V and 2 bases from J, with 11 bases between. The CDR3, as DNA: TGTGCCAGCAGTGGGGGGGCCGGCAATCAGCCCCAGCATTTT. Amino acids: CASSGGAGNQPQHF.

V usage is TRBV12-3 or TRBV12-4 and J usage is TRBJ2-1, with TRBD1 as a possible D gene (6 bases). This CDR3 region has 13 residues. The V gene lost 5 bases and the J gene lost 4 bases, with 9 bases spanning the gap. The CDR3 nucleotides read TGTGCCAGCAGTCAACAGGGTTACAATGAGCAGTTCTTC. It codes for CASSQQGYNEQFF.

This clonotype was observed a handful of times. The chain carries TRBV20-1 and TRBJ2-3, with D maybe TRBD2 (5 bases). This CDR3 spans 13 amino acids. Between the trimmed V and J ends, which lost 1 base and 3 bases, there was a span of 8 bases. Germline V CDR1 and CDR2: DFQATT, SNEGSKA (reference sequence). CDR3 protein: CSARAGFTDTQYF. The CDR3 nucleotides are TGCAGTGCTAGAGCGGGGTTTACAGATACGCAGTATTTT.